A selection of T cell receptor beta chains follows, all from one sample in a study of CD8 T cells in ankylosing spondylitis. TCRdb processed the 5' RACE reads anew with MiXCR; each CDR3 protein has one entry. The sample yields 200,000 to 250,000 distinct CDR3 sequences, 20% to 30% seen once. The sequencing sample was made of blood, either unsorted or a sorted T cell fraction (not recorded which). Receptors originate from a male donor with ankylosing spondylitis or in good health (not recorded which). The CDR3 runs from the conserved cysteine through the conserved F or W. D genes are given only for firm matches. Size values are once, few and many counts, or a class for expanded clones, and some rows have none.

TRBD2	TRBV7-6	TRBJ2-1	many	CASSLAGTSGRYYSYNEQFF	TGTGCCAGCAGCTTAGCCGGGACTAGCGGGAGGTACTACTCCTACAATGAGCAGTTCTTC
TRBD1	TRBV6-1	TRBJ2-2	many	CASSDWDRNTGELFF	TGTGCCAGCAGTGACTGGGACAGAAACACCGGGGAGCTGTTTTTT
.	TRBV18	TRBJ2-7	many	CASSPRVNYEQYF	TGTGCCAGCTCACCACGGGTCAACTACGAGCAGTACTTC
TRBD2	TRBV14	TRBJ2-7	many	CASSPGLAEEYEQYF	TGTGCCAGCAGCCCGGGACTAGCCGAAGAGTACGAGCAGTACTTC
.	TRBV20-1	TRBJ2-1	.	CSARDLSNNEQFF	TGCAGTGCTAGAGATTTAAGCAACAATGAGCAGTTCTTC
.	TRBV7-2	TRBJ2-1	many	CASSRRGFLEQFF	TGTGCCAGCAGCCGACGGGGCTTCTTAGAGCAGTTCTTC
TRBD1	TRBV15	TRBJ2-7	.	CATSRDLGGFEQYF	TGTGCCACCAGCAGAGATTTAGGGGGCTTTGAGCAGTACTTC
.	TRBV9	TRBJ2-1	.	CASSAANSNEQFF	TGTGCCAGCAGCGCTGCCAACAGCAATGAGCAGTTCTTC
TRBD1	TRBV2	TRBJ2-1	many	CASTGGMEQFF	TGTGCCAGCACAGGGGGAATGGAGCAGTTCTTC
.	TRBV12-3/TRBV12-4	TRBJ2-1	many	CASSTIGGPGNEQFF	TGTGCCAGCAGCACAATCGGGGGGCCGGGCAATGAGCAGTTCTTC
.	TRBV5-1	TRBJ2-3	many	CASSLRGGEDTQYF	TGCGCCAGCAGCTTGCGGGGCGGAGAGGATACGCAGTATTTT
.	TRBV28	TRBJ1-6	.	CASHSSYNSPLHF	TGTGCCAGCCACAGCTCCTATAATTCACCCCTCCACTTT
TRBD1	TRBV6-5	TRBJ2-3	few	CASSYHRQGTDTQYF	TGTGCCAGCAGTTACCACCGACAGGGGACAGATACGCAGTATTTT
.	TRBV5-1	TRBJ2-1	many	CASSGRGDRDEQFF	TGCGCCAGCAGCGGGCGGGGGGACAGGGATGAGCAGTTCTTC
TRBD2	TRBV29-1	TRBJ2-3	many	CSVLASGGTTDTQYF	TGCAGCGTTTTGGCTAGCGGGGGAACCACAGATACGCAGTATTTT